The entry below gives a single T cell receptor (beta chain) sequence along with its context. The data derive from a study of T cell responses to AZD1222 COVID-19 vaccine. Using immunoSEQ multiplex PCR, the repertoire was profiled, and TCRdb retains in-frame clones only, with some absent. The sample consists of just under 35,000 clones, 80% to 90% of them appearing once. The CDR3 extends over 15 amino acids. Per germline, CDR1 SEHNR and CDR2 FQNEAQ (reference sequence). V was trimmed by 2 bases and J by 7 bases, leaving 15 bases between them. Sequencing used peripheral blood, obtained on day 0 of AZD1222 vaccination. The TCR was taken from an adult in good health. The chain links TRBV7-9 to TRBJ2-1; D is perhaps TRBD1 (6 bases). The CDR3 spells CASSLQGGTKNEQFF. DNA for the CDR3: TGTGCCAGCAGCTTACAAGGGGGAACCAAGAATGAGCAGTTCTTC.